Listed below are T cell receptor beta chains from one sample, sequenced in a study of blood T cells in healthy people across ages. TCRdb re-called the 5' RACE reads through MiXCR, storing one row per CDR3 protein. The sample lists approximately 770,000 distinct CDR3 sequences; roughly 50% were seen once. The sample was blood. The receptors shown here come from a man between 25 and 39 years old in good health. CDR3s include the opening cysteine and the closing phenylalanine or tryptophan. A D gene is named only where the DNA matches it firmly. Size is omitted from some rows. Given values are once, few, many or a class for expanded clones.

15	NA	TRBV13	NA	TRBJ2-5	CASRGQDHSGETQYF	TGTGCCAGCAGAGGACAAGACCACTCTGGAGAGACCCAGTACTTC
15	NA	TRBV7-2	NA	TRBJ1-4	CASSPVGPPGEKLFF	TGTGCCAGCAGCCCCGTGGGGCCCCCGGGCGAAAAACTGTTTTTT
13	NA	TRBV20-1	NA	TRBJ2-3	CSARDRGYDTQYF	TGCAGTGCTAGAGATCGGGGGTACGATACGCAGTATTTT
16	NA	TRBV7-9	TRBD1	TRBJ1-4	CASSQTQGRREEKLFF	TGTGCCAGCAGCCAAACACAGGGGCGTCGGGAGGAAAAACTGTTTTTT
14	NA	TRBV12-3/TRBV12-4	NA	TRBJ1-1	CATERDSLNAEAFF	TGTGCCACGGAGAGGGACTCCTTGAACGCTGAAGCTTTCTTT
15	NA	TRBV2	NA	TRBJ1-4	CASSEDNYRGEKLFF	TGTGCCAGCAGTGAGGACAACTACCGTGGTGAAAAACTGTTTTTT
16	NA	TRBV4-3	NA	TRBJ2-7	CASSQDTGSSSYEQYF	TGCGCCAGCAGCCAAGATACAGGCTCCAGCTCCTACGAGCAGTACTTC
13	NA	TRBV7-2	NA	TRBJ1-4	CASKDGGNEKLFF	TGTGCCAGCAAAGACGGAGGAAATGAAAAACTGTTTTTT
16	once	TRBV5-1	NA	TRBJ2-1	CASSFWAGTSYNEQFF	TGCGCCAGCAGCTTTTGGGCAGGGACCTCCTACAATGAGCAGTTCTTC
12	NA	TRBV21-1	NA	TRBJ1-5	CASRTAKGRQHF	TGTGCCAGCAGGACGGCGAAGGGGCGCCAGCATTTT
15	NA	TRBV12-3/TRBV12-4	NA	TRBJ1-1	CASSLSLWGNTEAFF	TGTGCCAGCAGTTTATCGCTGTGGGGGAACACTGAAGCTTTCTTT
12	NA	TRBV27	NA	TRBJ2-5	CASSQWGETQYF	TGTGCCAGCAGTCAGTGGGGGGAGACCCAGTACTTC
13	NA	TRBV10-3	NA	TRBJ1-5	CAISESGNQPQHF	TGTGCCATCAGTGAGTCGGGCAATCAGCCCCAGCATTTT
15	NA	TRBV7-2	NA	TRBJ1-2	CASSLLTGANYGYTF	TGTGCCAGCAGCTTATTGACGGGAGCTAACTATGGCTACACCTTC
13	NA	TRBV20-1	NA	TRBJ2-7	CSARYSSSYEQYF	TGCAGTGCTAGGTACAGCAGCTCCTACGAGCAGTACTTC
13	NA	TRBV30	TRBD2	TRBJ2-1	CAWTSGGYNEQFF	TGTGCCTGGACTAGCGGGGGGTACAATGAGCAGTTCTTC
13	NA	TRBV7-9	NA	TRBJ1-4	CASRRPGYEKLFF	TGTGCCAGCAGGCGCCCAGGGTATGAAAAACTGTTTTTT
12	NA	TRBV24-1	NA	TRBJ2-7	CATEGDSYEQYF	TGTGCCACCGAGGGGGATTCCTACGAGCAGTACTTC
9	NA	TRBV6-2/TRBV6-3	NA	TRBJ2-3	CASSYTQYF	TGTGCCAGCAGTTATACGCAGTATTTT
15	NA	TRBV6-6	NA	TRBJ2-1	CASSSGWEAPLEQFF	TGTGCCAGCAGTTCGGGGTGGGAGGCCCCCCTCGAGCAGTTCTTC
16	NA	TRBV28	TRBD2	TRBJ2-5	CASSLGGSGNQETQYF	TGTGCCAGCAGTTTGGGGGGTAGCGGGAACCAAGAGACCCAGTACTTC
14	NA	TRBV20-1	NA	TRBJ1-2	CSATETAGTNGYTF	TGCAGTGCAACCGAAACGGCAGGGACTAATGGCTACACCTTC
15	few	TRBV20-1	NA	TRBJ1-4	CSAPRGARSREKLFF	TGCAGTGCCCCCCGGGGGGCGCGGAGCAGAGAAAAACTGTTTTTT
14	few	TRBV20-1	TRBD1	TRBJ2-1	CSAGDRAFYNEQFF	TGCAGTGCCGGAGACAGGGCATTCTACAATGAGCAGTTCTTC
14	once	TRBV20-1	TRBD1	TRBJ2-3	CSAWTGIAQDTQYF	TGCAGTGCTTGGACAGGGATCGCCCAAGATACGCAGTATTTT
14	NA	TRBV6-6	NA	TRBJ2-7	CASSYDSGDYEQYF	TGTGCCAGCAGTTACGATTCAGGGGACTACGAGCAGTACTTC
13	NA	TRBV3-1	NA	TRBJ1-2	CASSQSAVYGYTF	TGTGCCAGCAGCCAATCTGCGGTATATGGCTACACCTTC
14	NA	TRBV27	NA	TRBJ2-6	CASRESSGANVLTF	TGTGCCAGCAGGGAAAGCTCTGGGGCCAACGTCCTGACTTTC
18	NA	TRBV7-2	TRBD2	TRBJ2-1	CASSSRVRGGPYQETQFF	TGTGCCAGCTCCTCCCGGGTTCGGGGAGGGCCGTACCAAGAGACCCAGTTCTTC
12	NA	TRBV3-1	NA	TRBJ2-2	CASSQDNRELFF	TGTGCCAGCAGCCAAGACAACCGGGAGCTGTTTTTT
14	NA	TRBV4-3	TRBD1	TRBJ1-6	CASSQTGGISPLHF	TGCGCCAGCAGCCAAACAGGGGGCATTTCACCCCTCCACTTT
14	NA	TRBV2	NA	TRBJ2-5	CASSEERLGETQYF	TGTGCCAGCAGTGAAGAGCGACTCGGAGAGACCCAGTACTTC
14	NA	TRBV6-5	NA	TRBJ1-1	CASSQNSRGTEAFF	TGTGCCAGCAGCCAAAATAGCAGGGGCACTGAAGCTTTCTTT
20	NA	TRBV5-6	NA	TRBJ2-3	CASSPLPGLRLSGYTDTQYF	TGTGCCAGCAGCCCACTCCCCGGACTGAGGTTGAGCGGTTACACAGATACGCAGTATTTT